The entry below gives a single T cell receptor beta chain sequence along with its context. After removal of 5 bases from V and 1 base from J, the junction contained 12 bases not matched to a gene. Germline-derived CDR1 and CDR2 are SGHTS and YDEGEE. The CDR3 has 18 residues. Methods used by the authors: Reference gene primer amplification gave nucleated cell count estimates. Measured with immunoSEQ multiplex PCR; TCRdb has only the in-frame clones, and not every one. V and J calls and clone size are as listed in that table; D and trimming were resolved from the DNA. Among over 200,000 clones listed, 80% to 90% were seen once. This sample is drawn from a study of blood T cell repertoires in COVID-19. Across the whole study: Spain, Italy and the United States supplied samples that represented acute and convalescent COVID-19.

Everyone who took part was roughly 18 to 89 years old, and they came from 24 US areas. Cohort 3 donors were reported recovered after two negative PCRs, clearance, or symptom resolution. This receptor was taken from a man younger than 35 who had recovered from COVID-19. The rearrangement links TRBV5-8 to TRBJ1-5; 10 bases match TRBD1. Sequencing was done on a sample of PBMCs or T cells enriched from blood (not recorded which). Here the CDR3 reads CASSRGTGATFSNQPQHF. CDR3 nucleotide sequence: TGTGCCAGCAGTAGAGGGACAGGGGCAACCTTCAGCAATCAGCCCCAGCATTTT.